This T cell receptor beta chain was retrieved from a study of early T cells in non-severe SARS-CoV-2 infection. Overall study: Unsorted whole blood bulk RNA was sequenced, with unpaired chains. General study findings and limits: Matching results from VDJdb favored anti-spike CD8 responses, leaving private and CD4 specificities undetected.

Individual cDNA molecules carried attached unique molecular identifiers. MiXCR, run by TCRdb on the 5' RACE reads, gives a single entry per CDR3 protein. This sample yields around 31,000 distinct CDR3 sequences, of which 8.5% to 10% are seen a single time; roughly 15% belongs to the top ten. Trimming removed 3 bases at V and 11 bases at J, with 16 bases between. The CDR3 has 13 amino acids. Germline CDR1 LGHDT, CDR2 YNNKEL (reference sequence). In regard to this clonotype: The antigen remains unidentified.

The source material was whole blood. The V call is TRBV3-1, the J call TRBJ1-1; D uncertain. The receptor was isolated from an adult who was a healthcare worker with PCR-confirmed SARS-CoV-2 infection or an uninfected control (not recorded which). DNA of the CDR3: TGTGCCAGCAGCCACGAAAACCTCGGAGAGGCTTTCTTT. Residues: CASSHENLGEAFF.